This TCR beta chain comes out of a study of T-cell memory formation after mild COVID-19. Points from the study as a whole: The main location of contracting CD4+ clones was CM and EM, and that of contracting CD8+ clones was EMRA.

This clonotype occurred a few times. Its cognate antigen is unknown. A single record per CDR3 protein comes from TCRdb applying MiXCR to the 5' RACE reads. The sample carries about 350,000 distinct CDR3 sequences, 12% to 15% recorded once. The sequencing sample was made of PBMCs or a T cell subset sorted from them (not recorded which). The clonotype was recovered from a man younger than 35 who had mild COVID-19 (a few samples of this study predate the infection). Cell type and time point are not known.

In nucleotides, the CDR3 is TGTGCCAGCAGGCCACTAGGTAGCTCCTACAATGAGCAGTTCTTC. Residues: CASRPLGSSYNEQFF. This rearrangement joins TRBV6-5 to TRBJ2-1; D is perhaps TRBD2 (5 bases). Trimming removed 6 bases from V and 0 bases from J, with 12 bases in between. Germline V lookup: CDR1 MNHEY, CDR2 SVGAGI. There are 15 residues in the CDR3.